This T cell receptor beta chain was captured in a study of shared clonotypes between healthy human individuals. The CDR3 is 14 amino acids. Deletions cut 0 bases from V and 5 bases from J, with 11 bases between. Per the germline V gene, CDR1 is SGDLS and CDR2 is YYNGEE. For sorted subsets, 150 to 200 ng DNA per replicate equaled some 27,000 T cell genomes. Sequencing was performed with immunoSEQ multiplex PCR; in TCRdb, only in-frame clones are kept and a portion is missing. The repertoire holds over a million clones, with approximately 78% as singletons. This clonotype was obtained from a man between 18 and 35 years old in good health. Some clones in this sample may be carry-over from other donors' samples. Sequenced material: memory CD4+ T cells from PBMCs. The subset here: CD45RA-negative fraction. The chain is built from TRBV9 and TRBJ2-5, with D perhaps being TRBD1 or TRBD2 (5 bases each). CDR3 in DNA: TGTGCCAGCAGCGTAGGTCCGGGGACGGAGACCCAGTACTTC. Its translation is CASSVGPGTETQYF.